Detailed here is one TCR beta chain. Its antigen is unknown. These data are taken from a study of cytomegalovirus exposure and HLA in healthy donors. Study results and caveats: According to reports, the classifier identified cytomegalovirus status with high specificity and sensitivity. The majority of TCR sequences were rare, yet some public TCRs appeared in many donors.

TCRdb keeps only in-frame clones here, not all; method: immunoSEQ multiplex PCR. The sample holds around 300,000 clones, approximately 91% seen once. V was trimmed by 8 bases and J by 4 bases, leaving 9 bases between them. The CDR3 runs 11 residues. Germline V gene lookup returns CDR1 SNHLY and CDR2 FYNNEI. The chain recombines TRBV2 with TRBJ2-7, with a weak D call TRBD1 (6 bases). The specimen sequenced was PBMCs. This receptor was taken from a man aged 30 to 39 in good health and CMV-seronegative. CDR3 loop: CASQGRYEQYF. In DNA, the CDR3 is TGTGCCAGCCAGGGGAGATACGAGCAGTACTTC.